This passage covers 10 T cell receptor beta chains from one sample sequenced in a study of CD8 T cells in Susac syndrome. RNA in amounts of roughly 0.5 to 1 ug was reverse transcribed with random hexamers. TCRdb reprocessed the immunoSEQ multiplex PCR reads with MiXCR, giving one entry per CDR3 protein. The sample consists of around 130,000 distinct CDR3 sequences, around 91% of them appearing once. The sequenced sample consisted of CD8+ T cells from PBMCs. All receptors derive from a human donor with multiple sclerosis.

The chain has TRBV10-3 and TRBJ2-7; TRBD1 matches 9 bases. V lost 1 base, J lost 6 bases, and 7 bases stayed unmatched. Germline V gene data show CDR1 as ENHRY and CDR2 as SYGVKD. This CDR3 region has 15 residues. CDR3 nucleotide sequence: TGTGCCATCAGTGAGTACGGACAGGGGCAGACCGAGCAGTACTTC. Protein: CAISEYGQGQTEQYF.

This chain joins TRBV19 and TRBJ1-2; no clear D. V was cut by 5 bases and J by 8 bases, with 15 bases left in between. The CDR3 runs 13 residues. CDR1 is LNHDA and CDR2 is SQIVND in the germline V gene (reference sequence). The CDR3 DNA follows: TGTGCCAGTAGTCTACGATCACAAGGAGGCTACACCTTC. It encodes CASSLRSQGGYTF. The whole variable domain, remainder taken from reference TRBV19 and TRBJ1-2, is DGGITQSPKYLFRKEGQNVTLSCEQNLNHDAMYWYRQDPGQGLRLIYYSQIVNDFQKGDIAEGYSVSREKKESFPLTVTSAQKNPTAFYLCASSLRSQGGYTFGSGTRLTVV.

This chain joins TRBV28 and TRBJ1-1; D gene uncertain. The CDR3 extends over 16 amino acids. V was trimmed by 0 bases and J by 1 base, leaving 12 bases between them. Germline V gene data show CDR1 as MDHEN and CDR2 as SYDVKM. CDR3 coding DNA: TGTGCCAGCAGTTTATGGATGCAGACCCCGAACACTGAAGCTTTCTTT. This sequence encodes CASSLWMQTPNTEAFF.

The rearrangement links TRBV29-1 to TRBJ2-2; maybe TRBD1 (5 bases). From germline, CDR1 is SQVTM and CDR2 ANQGSEA. This CDR3 has 11 amino acids. V lost 7 bases and J 5 bases, leaving 8 bases between the germline ends. CDR3 nucleotides: TGCAGCGCCCAGGGAACCGGGGAGCTGTTTTTT. It specifies CSAQGTGELFF.

This chain connects TRBV4-1 to TRBJ2-1; D unclear. Germline CDR1 MGHRA, CDR2 YSYEKL. Trimming took 0 bases from V and 2 from J, leaving 14 bases between them. This CDR3 has 17 residues. This CDR3 reads CASSQDRSFGAYNEQFF. DNA of the CDR3: TGCGCCAGCAGCCAAGATCGGTCCTTTGGAGCCTACAATGAGCAGTTCTTC.

The chain links TRBV11-2 to TRBJ2-4; D gene uncertain. Germline-derived CDR1 and CDR2 are SGHAT and FQNNGV. The V end was cut by 5 bases, the J end by 8 bases, with 25 bases between. The CDR3 runs 17 residues. CDR3 nucleotide sequence: TGTGCCAGCAGCCAGGCCCTATCCGGGCGACCAGAGGACATTCAGTACTTC. Translating it yields CASSQALSGRPEDIQYF.

The chain links TRBV5-5 to TRBJ2-5; 9 bases match TRBD1. V was pared by 0 bases and J by 1 base, with 1 base of the junction left unmatched. Germline CDR1 SGHKS, CDR2 YYEKEE (reference sequence). The CDR3 consists of 15 residues. The CDR3 bases are TGTGCCAGCAGCTTGGCGACAGGGGGCCAAGAGACCCAGTACTTC. Protein product: CASSLATGGQETQYF.

This clonotype came up once. This sequence joins TRBV27 and TRBJ1-4, with D possibly TRBD1 on 5 matching bases. The CDR3 loop spans 16 amino acids. The germline V gene has CDR1 MNHEY and CDR2 SMNVEV (reference sequence). V was pared by 2 bases and J by 1 base, with 11 bases between. The CDR3 loop is CASSLEPQGTNEKLFF. As DNA, the CDR3 is TGTGCCAGCAGTTTAGAGCCCCAGGGAACTAATGAAAAACTGTTTTTT.

The V gene is TRBV10-3, the J gene TRBJ2-3; a weak D match, TRBD2 (6 bases). Germline V gene data show CDR1 as ENHRY and CDR2 as SYGVKD. The CDR3 loop spans 15 amino acids. V gave up 5 bases and J gave up 6 bases, with 18 bases separating them. The CDR3 region is CAISPSSVGIDTQYF. DNA for the CDR3: TGTGCCATCAGTCCTTCTAGCGTAGGGATCGATACGCAGTATTTT.

The chain joins TRBV29-1 to TRBJ1-1; no clear D. Germline loops: CDR1 SQVTM, CDR2 ANQGSEA. The CDR3 consists of 11 residues. With 8 bases removed from V and 4 bases from J, the gap between germline ends came to 11 bases. The CDR3, as DNA: TGCAGCTTCCTATGGGGCACTGAAGCTTTCTTT. It is translated as CSFLWGTEAFF.